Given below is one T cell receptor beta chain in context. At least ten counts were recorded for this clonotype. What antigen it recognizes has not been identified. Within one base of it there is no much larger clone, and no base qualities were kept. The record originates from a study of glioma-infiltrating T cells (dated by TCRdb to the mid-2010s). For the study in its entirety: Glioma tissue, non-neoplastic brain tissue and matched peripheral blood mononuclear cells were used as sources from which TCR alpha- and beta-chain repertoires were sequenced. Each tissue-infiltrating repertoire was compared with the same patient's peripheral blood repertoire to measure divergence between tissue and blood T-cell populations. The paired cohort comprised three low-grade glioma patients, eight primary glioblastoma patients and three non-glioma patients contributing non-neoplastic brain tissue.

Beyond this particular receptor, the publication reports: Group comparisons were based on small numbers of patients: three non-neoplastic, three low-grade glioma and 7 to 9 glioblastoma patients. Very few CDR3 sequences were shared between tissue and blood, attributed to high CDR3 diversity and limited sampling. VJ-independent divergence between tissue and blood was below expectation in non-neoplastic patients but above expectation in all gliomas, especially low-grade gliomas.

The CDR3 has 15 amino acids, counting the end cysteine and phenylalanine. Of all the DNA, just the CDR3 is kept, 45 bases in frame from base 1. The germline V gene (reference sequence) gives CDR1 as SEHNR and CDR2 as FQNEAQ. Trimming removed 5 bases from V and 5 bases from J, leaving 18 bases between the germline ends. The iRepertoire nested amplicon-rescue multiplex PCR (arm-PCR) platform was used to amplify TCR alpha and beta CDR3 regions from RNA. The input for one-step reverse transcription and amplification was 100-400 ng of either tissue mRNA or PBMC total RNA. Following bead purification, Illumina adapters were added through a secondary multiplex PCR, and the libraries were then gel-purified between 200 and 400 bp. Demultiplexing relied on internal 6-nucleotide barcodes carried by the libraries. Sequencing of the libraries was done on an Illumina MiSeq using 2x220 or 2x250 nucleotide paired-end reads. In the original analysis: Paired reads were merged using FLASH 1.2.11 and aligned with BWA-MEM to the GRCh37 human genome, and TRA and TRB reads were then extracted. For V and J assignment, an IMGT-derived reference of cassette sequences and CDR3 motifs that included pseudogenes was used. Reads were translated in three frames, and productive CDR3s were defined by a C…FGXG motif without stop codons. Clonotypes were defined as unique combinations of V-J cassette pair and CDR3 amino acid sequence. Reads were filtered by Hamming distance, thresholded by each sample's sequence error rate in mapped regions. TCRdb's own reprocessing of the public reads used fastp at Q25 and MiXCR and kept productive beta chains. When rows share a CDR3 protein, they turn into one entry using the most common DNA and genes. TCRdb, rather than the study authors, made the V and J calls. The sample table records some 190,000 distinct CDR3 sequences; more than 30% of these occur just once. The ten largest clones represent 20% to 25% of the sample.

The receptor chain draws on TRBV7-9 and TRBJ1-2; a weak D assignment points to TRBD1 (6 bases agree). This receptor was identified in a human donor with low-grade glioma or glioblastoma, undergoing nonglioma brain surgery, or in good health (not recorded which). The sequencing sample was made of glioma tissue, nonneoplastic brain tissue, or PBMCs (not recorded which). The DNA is TGTGCCAGCAGCACTCAACCGGGACAACTGTATGGCTACACCTTC. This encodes CASSTQPGQLYGYTF.